This T cell receptor beta chain was sequenced for a study of cytomegalovirus exposure and HLA in healthy donors. Whole-study results and caveats: TCR beta V- and J-gene trimming was later associated with a missense DCLRE1C variant.

In the PCR, 60 Vbeta and 13 Jbeta primers were used. Some clones are missing from TCRdb's copy, which holds only in-frame ones; the method was immunoSEQ multiplex PCR. This sample has 150,000 to 200,000 clones, with roughly 80% found just once. Germline V gene sequence: CDR1 SGDLS, CDR2 YYNGEE. The germline V and J ends were trimmed by 3 bases and 1 base, with 16 bases remaining between them. This CDR3 comprises 16 residues. Details on this clone: Its target is not known.

The receptor comes from a man younger than 30 in good health and CMV-seropositive. Sequencing used PBMCs. The chain is built from TRBV9 and TRBJ1-1; D call uncertain. CDR3 sequence: CASSDRYGEANTEAFF. CDR3 DNA sequence: TGTGCCAGCAGCGACCGATATGGGGAGGCGAACACTGAAGCTTTCTTT.